This T cell receptor beta chain was identified during a study of blood T cell repertoires in COVID-19. The overall study: Acute and convalescent COVID-19 specimens originated in the United States, Italy and Spain. From T cells, B-cell-depleted T cells, or PBMCs came the material, which was cDNA or gDNA.

V lost 4 bases, J lost 5 bases, and 2 bases stayed unmatched. The germline V gene encodes CDR1 KGHDR and CDR2 SFDVKD. There are 16 residues in the CDR3. Enrollment of patients from Seattle took place during active infection, with longitudinal follow-up. The assay was immunoSEQ multiplex PCR, and TCRdb's table has in-frame clones only and misses some. The sample consists of under 100,000 clones, approximately 91% of them appearing once. Material for sequencing was peripheral blood. The chain uses TRBV24-1 and TRBJ2-2; 14 nucleotides line up with TRBD2. This clonotype originated in a man in his sixties with COVID-19, enrolled during active disease. The CDR3 DNA reads as TGTGCCACCAGTGAGTGGACTAGCGGGAGGACCGGGGAGCTGTTTTTT. Protein product: CATSEWTSGRTGELFF.